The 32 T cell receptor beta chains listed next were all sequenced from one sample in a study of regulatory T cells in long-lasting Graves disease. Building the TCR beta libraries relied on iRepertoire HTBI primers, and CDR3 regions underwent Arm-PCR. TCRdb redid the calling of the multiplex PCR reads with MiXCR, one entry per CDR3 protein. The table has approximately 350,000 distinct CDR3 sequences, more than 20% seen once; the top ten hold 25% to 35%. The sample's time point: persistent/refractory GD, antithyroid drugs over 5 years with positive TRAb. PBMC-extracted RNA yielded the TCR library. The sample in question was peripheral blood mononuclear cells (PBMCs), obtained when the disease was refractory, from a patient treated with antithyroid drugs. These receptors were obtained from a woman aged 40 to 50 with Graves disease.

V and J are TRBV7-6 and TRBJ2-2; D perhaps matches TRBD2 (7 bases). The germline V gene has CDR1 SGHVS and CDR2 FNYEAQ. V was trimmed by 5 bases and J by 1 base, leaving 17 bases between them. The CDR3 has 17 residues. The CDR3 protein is CASSTLVGGRNTGELFF. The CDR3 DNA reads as TGTGCCAGCAGCACCCTAGTGGGGGGGCGGAACACCGGGGAGCTGTTTTTT.

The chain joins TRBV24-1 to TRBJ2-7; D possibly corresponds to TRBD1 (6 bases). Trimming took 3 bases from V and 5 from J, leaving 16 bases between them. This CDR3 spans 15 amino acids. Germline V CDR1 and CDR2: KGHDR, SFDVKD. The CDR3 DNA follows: TGTGCCACCAGTGATCCCCGCAGGGGAGAGAACGAGCAGTACTTC. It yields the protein CATSDPRRGENEQYF.

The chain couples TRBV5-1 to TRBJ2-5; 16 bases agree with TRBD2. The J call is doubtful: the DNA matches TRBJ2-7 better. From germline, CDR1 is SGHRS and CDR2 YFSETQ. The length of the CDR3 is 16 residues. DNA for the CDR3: TGCGCCAGCAGCTGGGGACTAGCGGGAGGGCCAGACGAGCAGTACTTC. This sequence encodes CASSWGLAGGPDEQYF.

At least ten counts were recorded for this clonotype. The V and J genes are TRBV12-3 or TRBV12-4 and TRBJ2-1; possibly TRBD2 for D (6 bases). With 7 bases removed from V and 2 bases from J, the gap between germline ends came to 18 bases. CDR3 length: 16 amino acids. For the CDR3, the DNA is TGTGCCAGCACCCAAGGTCGGGGGTCAGCCTACAATGAGCAGTTCTTC. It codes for CASTQGRGSAYNEQFF.

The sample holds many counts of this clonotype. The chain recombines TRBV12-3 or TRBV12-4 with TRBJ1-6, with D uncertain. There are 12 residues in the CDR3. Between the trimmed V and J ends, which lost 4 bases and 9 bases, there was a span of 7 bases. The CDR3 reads CASSSPTSPLHF. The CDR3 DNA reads TGTGCCAGCAGTTCCCCCACTTCACCCCTCCACTTT.

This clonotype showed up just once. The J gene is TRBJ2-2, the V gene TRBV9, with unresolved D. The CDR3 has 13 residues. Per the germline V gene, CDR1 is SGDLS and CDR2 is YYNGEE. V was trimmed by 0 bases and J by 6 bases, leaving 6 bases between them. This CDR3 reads CASSVVFAGELFF. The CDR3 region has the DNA TGTGCCAGCAGCGTAGTATTTGCCGGGGAGCTGTTTTTT.

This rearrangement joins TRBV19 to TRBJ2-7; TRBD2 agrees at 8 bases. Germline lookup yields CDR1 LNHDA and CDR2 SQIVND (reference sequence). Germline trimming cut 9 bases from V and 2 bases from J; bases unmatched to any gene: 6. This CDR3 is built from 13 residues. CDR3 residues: CASRGLGTYEQYF. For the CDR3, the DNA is TGTGCCAGCCGGGGACTAGGGACCTACGAGCAGTACTTC.

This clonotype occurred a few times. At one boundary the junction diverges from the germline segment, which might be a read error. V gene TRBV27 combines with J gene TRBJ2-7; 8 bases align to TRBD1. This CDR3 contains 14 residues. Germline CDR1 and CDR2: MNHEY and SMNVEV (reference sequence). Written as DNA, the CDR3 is TGTGCCAGCGAAAAGAGGCAGGGGGCTCACGAGCAGCACTTC. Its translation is CASEKRQGAHEQHF.

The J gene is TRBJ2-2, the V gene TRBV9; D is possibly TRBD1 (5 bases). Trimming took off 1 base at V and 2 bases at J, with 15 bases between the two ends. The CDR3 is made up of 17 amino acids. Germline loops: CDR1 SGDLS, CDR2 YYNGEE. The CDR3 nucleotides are TGTGCCAGCAGCGTAAAAGGGGCAGGGATAAACACCGGGGAGCTGTTTTTT. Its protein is CASSVKGAGINTGELFF.

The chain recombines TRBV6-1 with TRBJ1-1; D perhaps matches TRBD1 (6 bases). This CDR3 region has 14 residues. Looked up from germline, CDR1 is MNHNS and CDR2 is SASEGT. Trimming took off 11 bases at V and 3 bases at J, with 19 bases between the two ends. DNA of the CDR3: TGTGCCGGCACGTACGGGGGGCCTGACACTGAAGCTTTCTTT. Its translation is CAGTYGGPDTEAFF.

The CDR3 nucleotides read TGTGCCAGCAGCTTTAAATACCAAGCGAACGAGCAGTACTTC. It specifies CASSFKYQANEQYF. V is TRBV5-5 and J is TRBJ2-7; D is unresolved. CDR3 length: 14 amino acids. CDR1 is SGHKS and CDR2 is YYEKEE in the germline V gene (reference sequence). V was shortened by 2 bases and J by 5 bases, with 14 bases between the two germline ends. The variable domain in full, with the rest retrieved from reference TRBV5-5 and TRBJ2-7, is DAGVTQSPTHLIKTRGQQVTLRCSPISGHKSVSWYQQVLGQGPQFIFQYYEKEERGRGNFPDRFSARQFPNYSSELNVNALLLGDSALYLCASSFKYQANEQYFGPGTRLTVT.

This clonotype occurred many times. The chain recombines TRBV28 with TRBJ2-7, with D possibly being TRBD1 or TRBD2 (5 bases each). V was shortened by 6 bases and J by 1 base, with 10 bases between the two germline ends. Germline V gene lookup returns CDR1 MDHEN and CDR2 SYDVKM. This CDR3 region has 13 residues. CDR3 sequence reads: CASRTGPSYEQYF. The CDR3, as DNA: TGTGCCAGCAGGACGGGGCCTTCCTACGAGCAGTACTTC.

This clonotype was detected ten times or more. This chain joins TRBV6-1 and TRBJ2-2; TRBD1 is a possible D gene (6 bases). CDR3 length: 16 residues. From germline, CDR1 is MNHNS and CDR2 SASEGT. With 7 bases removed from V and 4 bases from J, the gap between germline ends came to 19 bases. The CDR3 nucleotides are TGTGCCAGCAAAAAAACAGGGTCCACTTCCACCGGGGAGCTGTTTTTT. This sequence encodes CASKKTGSTSTGELFF.

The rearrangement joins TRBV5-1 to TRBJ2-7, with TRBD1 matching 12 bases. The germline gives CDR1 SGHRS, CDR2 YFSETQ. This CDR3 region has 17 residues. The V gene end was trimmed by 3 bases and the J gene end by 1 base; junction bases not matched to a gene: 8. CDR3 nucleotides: TGCGCCAGCAGCTGGAAACCGGGACAGGGGGCTTCCTACGAGCAGTACTTC. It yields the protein CASSWKPGQGASYEQYF.

This CDR3 is CASSQNTGVAGELFF. DNA of the CDR3: TGCGCCAGCAGCCAGAACACAGGGGTAGCCGGGGAGCTGTTTTTT. The rearrangement uses TRBV4-1 and TRBJ2-2; 7 positions match TRBD1. The CDR3 is 15 amino acids. Losses at the gene ends were 3 bases for V and 6 bases for J; bases not matched to a gene: 7. Germline loops: CDR1 MGHRA, CDR2 YSYEKL.

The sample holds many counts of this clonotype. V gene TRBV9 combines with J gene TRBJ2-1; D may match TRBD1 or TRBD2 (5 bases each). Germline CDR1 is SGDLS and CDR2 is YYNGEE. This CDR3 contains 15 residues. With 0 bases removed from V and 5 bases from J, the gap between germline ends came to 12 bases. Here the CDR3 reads CASSVGGTLNNEQFF. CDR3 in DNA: TGTGCCAGCAGCGTAGGGGGGACCCTTAACAATGAGCAGTTCTTC.

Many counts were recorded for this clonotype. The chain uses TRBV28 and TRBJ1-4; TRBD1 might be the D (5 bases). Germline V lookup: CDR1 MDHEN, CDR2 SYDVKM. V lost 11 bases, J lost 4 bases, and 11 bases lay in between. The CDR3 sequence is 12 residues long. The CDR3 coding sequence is TGTGCCGAGGGGCGCAATAATGAAAAACTGTTTTTT. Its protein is CAEGRNNEKLFF. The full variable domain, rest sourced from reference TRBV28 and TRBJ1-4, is DVKVTQSSRYLVKRTGEKVFLECVQDMDHENMFWYRQDPGLGLRLIYFSYDVKMKEKGDIPEGYSVSREKKERFSLILESASTNQTSMYLCAEGRNNEKLFFGSGTQLSVL.

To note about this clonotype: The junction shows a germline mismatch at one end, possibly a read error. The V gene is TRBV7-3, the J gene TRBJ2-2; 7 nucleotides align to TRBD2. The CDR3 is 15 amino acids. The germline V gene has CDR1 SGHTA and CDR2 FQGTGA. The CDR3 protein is CASSLAGEVTGELSF. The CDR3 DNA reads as TGTGCCAGCAGCTTAGCGGGAGAGGTCACCGGGGAGCTGTCTTTT.

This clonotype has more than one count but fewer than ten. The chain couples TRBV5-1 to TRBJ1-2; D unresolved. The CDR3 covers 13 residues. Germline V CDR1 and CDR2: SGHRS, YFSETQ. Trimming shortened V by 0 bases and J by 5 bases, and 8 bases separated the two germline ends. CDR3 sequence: CASSLEGKYGYTF. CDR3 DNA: TGCGCCAGCAGCTTGGAGGGAAAATATGGCTACACCTTC.

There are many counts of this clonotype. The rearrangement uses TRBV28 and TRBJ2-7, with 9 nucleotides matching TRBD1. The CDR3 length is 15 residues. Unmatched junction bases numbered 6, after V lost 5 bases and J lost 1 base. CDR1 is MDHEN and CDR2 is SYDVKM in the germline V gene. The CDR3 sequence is CASSRTGVGSYEQYF. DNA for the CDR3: TGTGCCAGCAGTCGGACAGGGGTAGGGTCCTACGAGCAGTACTTC.

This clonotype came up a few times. DNA for the CDR3: TGTGCCAGCAGCTTTTCGACAGGGTCCTACGAGCAGTACTTC. Protein sequence: CASSFSTGSYEQYF. The chain employs TRBV7-2 and TRBJ2-7; 7 nucleotides agree with TRBD1. CDR1 is SGHTA, CDR2 FQGNSA, per germline. This CDR3 spans 14 amino acids. V shed 3 bases and J 1 base; nucleotides not matched to a gene: 3. The whole variable domain, remainder taken from reference TRBV7-2 and TRBJ2-7, is GAGVSQSPSNKVTEKGKDVELRCDPISGHTALYWYRQSLGQGLEFLIYFQGNSAPDKSGLPSDRFSAERTGGSVSTLTIQRTQQEDSAVYLCASSFSTGSYEQYFGPGTRLTVT.

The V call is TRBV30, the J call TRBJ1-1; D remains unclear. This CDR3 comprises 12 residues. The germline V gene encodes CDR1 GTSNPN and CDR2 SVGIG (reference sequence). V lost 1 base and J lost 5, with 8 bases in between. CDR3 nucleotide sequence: TGTGCCTGGAGTGGCAGTTGGACTGAAGCTTTCTTT. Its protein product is CAWSGSWTEAFF.

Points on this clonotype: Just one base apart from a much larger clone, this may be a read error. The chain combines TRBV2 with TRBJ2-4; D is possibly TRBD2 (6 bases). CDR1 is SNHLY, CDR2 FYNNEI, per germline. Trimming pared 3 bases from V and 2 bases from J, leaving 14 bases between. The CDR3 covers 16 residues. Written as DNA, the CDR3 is TGTGCCAGCAGTGATCGGGGGAAGGGCACCAAAAACATTCAGTACTTC. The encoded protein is CASSDRGKGTKNIQYF.

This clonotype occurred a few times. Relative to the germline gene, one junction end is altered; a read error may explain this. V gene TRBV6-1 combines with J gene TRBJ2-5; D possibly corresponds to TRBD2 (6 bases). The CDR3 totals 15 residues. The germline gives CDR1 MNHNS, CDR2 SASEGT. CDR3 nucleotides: TGTGCCAGCACTCCTAATCATAGCGGAAAAGAGGCCCAGTACTTC. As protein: CASTPNHSGKEAQYF.

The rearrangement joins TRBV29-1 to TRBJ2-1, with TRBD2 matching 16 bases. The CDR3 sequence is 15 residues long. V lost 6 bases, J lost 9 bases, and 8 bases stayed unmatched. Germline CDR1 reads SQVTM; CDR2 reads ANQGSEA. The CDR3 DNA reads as TGCAGCGTGGGAGGGACTAGCGGGAGGGTGGGTGAGCAGTTCTTC. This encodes CSVGGTSGRVGEQFF.

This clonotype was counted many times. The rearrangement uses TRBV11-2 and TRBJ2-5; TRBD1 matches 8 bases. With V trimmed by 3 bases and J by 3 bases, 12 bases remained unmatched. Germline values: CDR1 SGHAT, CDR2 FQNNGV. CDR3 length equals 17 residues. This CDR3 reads CASSFQTPLTGEETQYF. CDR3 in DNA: TGTGCCAGCAGCTTCCAAACCCCTTTGACAGGGGAAGAGACCCAGTACTTC.

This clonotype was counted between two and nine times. The CDR3 loop is CASSLVPAGELFF. In DNA, the CDR3 is TGTGCCAGCAGCTTAGTACCCGCCGGGGAGCTGTTTTTT. This rearrangement joins TRBV7-9 to TRBJ2-2; D gene unclear. With 1 base removed from V and 6 bases from J, the gap between germline ends came to 6 bases. In germline, CDR1 is SEHNR, CDR2 FQNEAQ (reference sequence). The CDR3 is 13 amino acids.

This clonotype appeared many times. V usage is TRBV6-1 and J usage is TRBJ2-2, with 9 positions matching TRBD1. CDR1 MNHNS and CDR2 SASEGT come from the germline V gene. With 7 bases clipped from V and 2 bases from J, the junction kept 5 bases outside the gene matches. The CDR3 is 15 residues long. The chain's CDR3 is CASNPGQGNTGELFF. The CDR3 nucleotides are TGTGCCAGCAACCCGGGACAGGGTAACACCGGGGAGCTGTTTTTT.

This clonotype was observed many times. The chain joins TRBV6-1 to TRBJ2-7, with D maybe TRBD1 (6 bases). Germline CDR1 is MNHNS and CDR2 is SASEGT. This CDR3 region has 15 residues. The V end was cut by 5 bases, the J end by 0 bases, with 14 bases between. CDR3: CASSPTGQGSYEQYF. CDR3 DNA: TGTGCCAGCAGTCCGACAGGCCAAGGCTCCTACGAGCAGTACTTC.

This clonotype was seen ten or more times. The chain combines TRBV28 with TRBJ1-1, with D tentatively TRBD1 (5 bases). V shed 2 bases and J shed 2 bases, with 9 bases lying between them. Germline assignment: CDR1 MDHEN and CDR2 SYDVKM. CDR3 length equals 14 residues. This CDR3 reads CASSLAQGNTEAFF. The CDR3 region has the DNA TGTGCCAGCAGTTTAGCCCAGGGAAACACTGAAGCTTTCTTT.

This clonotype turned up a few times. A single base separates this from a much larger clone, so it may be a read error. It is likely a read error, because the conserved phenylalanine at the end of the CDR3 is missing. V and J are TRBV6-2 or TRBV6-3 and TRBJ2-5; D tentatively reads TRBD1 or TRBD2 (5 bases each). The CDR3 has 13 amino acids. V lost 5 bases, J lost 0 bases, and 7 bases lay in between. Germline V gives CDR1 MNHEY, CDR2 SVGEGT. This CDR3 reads CASSTGHQETQYL. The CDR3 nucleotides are TGTGCCAGCAGTACGGGACACCAAGAGACCCAGTACCTC.

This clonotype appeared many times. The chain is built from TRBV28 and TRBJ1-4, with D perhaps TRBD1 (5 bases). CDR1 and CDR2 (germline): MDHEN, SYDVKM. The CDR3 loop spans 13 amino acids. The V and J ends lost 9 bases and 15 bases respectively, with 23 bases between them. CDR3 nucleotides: TGTGCCAGTGGGACCCTCACCCCCTCATTGGTGTTTTTT. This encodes CASGTLTPSLVFF.